The 32 T cell receptor beta chains below all came from one sample that was sequenced in a study of cytomegalovirus exposure and HLA in healthy donors. 13 Jbeta primers and 60 Vbeta primers were used for the PCR. Clones were sequenced by immunoSEQ multiplex PCR, and TCRdb holds only the in-frame ones, with some missing. The sample has more than 80,000 clones; around 71% are singletons. Sequencing was carried out using PBMCs. The receptors come from a boy aged 5-17 years in good health and CMV-seronegative.

The chain joins TRBV28 to TRBJ2-7; TRBD1 agrees at 10 bases. V was clipped by 5 bases and J by 5 bases; unmatched bases: 6. CDR1 and CDR2 (germline): MDHEN, SYDVKM. The CDR3 totals 14 residues. CDR3 residues: CASSLPGTGDEQYF. CDR3 sequence (DNA): TGTGCCAGCAGTCTCCCCGGGACAGGGGACGAGCAGTACTTC.

The chain joins TRBV19 to TRBJ2-1, with 7 bases fitting TRBD2. The V gene end was trimmed by 1 base and the J gene end by 1 base; junction bases not matched to a gene: 7. Germline CDR1 is LNHDA and CDR2 is SQIVND (reference sequence). CDR3 length: 17 residues. The CDR3 DNA follows: TGTGCCAGTAGTATAGGGTCTAGCGGTGGGTCCTACAATGAGCAGTTCTTC. Translating it yields CASSIGSSGGSYNEQFF. The variable domain in full, with the rest retrieved from reference TRBV19 and TRBJ2-1, is DGGITQSPKYLFRKEGQNVTLSCEQNLNHDAMYWYRQDPGQGLRLIYYSQIVNDFQKGDIAEGYSVSREKKESFPLTVTSAQKNPTAFYLCASSIGSSGGSYNEQFFGPGTRLTVL.

The chain links TRBV5-1 to TRBJ2-3, with D perhaps TRBD2 (7 bases). The V end lost 3 bases, the J end lost 4 bases, and 18 bases lay between the germline ends. This CDR3 spans 16 amino acids. Germline V gene sequence: CDR1 SGHRS, CDR2 YFSETQ. CDR3 region: CASSSGPGGQSDTQYF. CDR3 DNA: TGCGCCAGCAGCTCCGGCCCCGGGGGGCAGTCAGATACGCAGTATTTT.

This clone was recorded a few times. The CDR3 here is CAIRMVTGKGNTGELFF. Here the CDR3 DNA reads TGTGCCATCAGGATGGTTACAGGGAAGGGGAACACCGGGGAGCTGTTTTTT. V and J are TRBV10-3 and TRBJ2-2, with D possibly matching TRBD1 (6 bases). Germline V CDR1 and CDR2: ENHRY, SYGVKD. V was shortened by 6 bases and J by 1 base, with 18 bases between the two germline ends. The CDR3 has 17 residues.

This chain links TRBV18 with TRBJ1-1; D gene ambiguous. V was cut by 6 bases and J by 4 bases, with 15 bases left in between. Germline values: CDR1 KGHSH, CDR2 LQKENI. There are 14 residues in the CDR3. The CDR3 nucleotides are TGTGCCAGCTCCTCGGAGGGAGGGTCCACTGAAGCTTTCTTT. It yields the protein CASSSEGGSTEAFF. The full variable domain, its missing parts supplied by reference TRBV18 and TRBJ1-1, is NAGVMQNPRHLVRRRGQEARLRCSPMKGHSHVYWYRQLPEEGLKFMVYLQKENIIDESGMPKERFSAEFPKEGPSILRIQQVVRGDSAAYFCASSSEGGSTEAFFGQGTRLTVV.

This clone has only a few counts. The rearrangement links TRBV7-9 to TRBJ1-1, with 10 nucleotides matching TRBD1. This CDR3 spans 17 amino acids. The ends lost 4 bases at V and 3 bases at J; junction bases unmatched: 11. Germline CDR1 is SEHNR and CDR2 is FQNEAQ (reference sequence). CDR3 coding DNA: TGTGCCAGCAGCTCAGCGACAGGGGGCCGGGGAGACACTGAAGCTTTCTTT. This codes for CASSSATGGRGDTEAFF.

This chain connects TRBV7-2 to TRBJ1-2; TRBD1 matches at 9 bases. V shed 3 bases, J shed 5 bases, and the junction held 7 bases outside the gene matches. Germline V CDR1 and CDR2: SGHTA, FQGNSA. The CDR3 is 15 amino acids. The CDR3 is CASSFDRGLQYGYTF. The CDR3 DNA follows: TGTGCCAGCAGCTTTGACAGGGGGTTGCAGTATGGCTACACCTTC. Variable domain in full (rest from reference TRBV7-2 and TRBJ1-2): GAGVSQSPSNKVTEKGKDVELRCDPISGHTALYWYRQSLGQGLEFLIYFQGNSAPDKSGLPSDRFSAERTGGSVSTLTIQRTQQEDSAVYLCASSFDRGLQYGYTFGSGTRLTVV.

This rearrangement joins TRBV30 to TRBJ1-2, with D uncertain. This CDR3 region has 16 residues. Looked up from germline, CDR1 is GTSNPN and CDR2 is SVGIG (reference sequence). The CDR3 DNA follows: TGTATCTCGATCGTGGCAGTGGGAGAATCGAACTATGGCTACACCTTC. It encodes CISIVAVGESNYGYTF.

This chain links TRBV11-2 with TRBJ1-4, with D possibly being TRBD1 (6 bases). Germline lookup yields CDR1 SGHAT and CDR2 FQNNGV. The CDR3 spans 16 residues. The V and J ends lost 0 bases and 5 bases respectively, with 13 bases between them. CDR3: CASSLEGDRRNEKLFF. The CDR3 bases are TGTGCCAGCAGCTTAGAAGGCGACAGGAGAAATGAAAAACTGTTTTTT.

The rearrangement joins TRBV2 to TRBJ2-6; D possibly corresponds to TRBD2 (6 bases). The CDR3 length is 15 residues. Germline CDR1 is SNHLY and CDR2 is FYNNEI. Trimming left V 4 bases short and J 0 bases short, with 7 bases between. CDR3 bases: TGTGCCAGCAGTGGCGGGAACTCTGGGGCCAACGTCCTGACTTTC. Residues: CASSGGNSGANVLTF.

This chain uses TRBV5-6 with TRBJ2-7; D is uncertain. Deletions cut 2 bases from V and 3 bases from J, with 12 bases between. In germline, CDR1 is SGHDT, CDR2 YYEEEE. CDR3 length: 14 amino acids. The CDR3 reads CASSLTLSSYEQYF. In DNA, the CDR3 is TGTGCCAGCAGCTTAACCCTTAGCAGCTACGAGCAGTACTTC.

This rearrangement joins TRBV9 to TRBJ2-5; 7 bases agree with TRBD1. The J segment lost 3 bases and the V segment lost 7 bases, leaving 12 bases of the junction unmatched. Per the germline V gene, CDR1 is SGDLS and CDR2 is YYNGEE. The CDR3 contains 15 residues. The CDR3 coding sequence is TGTGCCAGCGGGATACAGGGGTCCCATAAAGAGACCCAGTACTTC. Translation: CASGIQGSHKETQYF.

This clone appeared once. The chain recombines TRBV2 with TRBJ1-2; 10 nucleotides line up with TRBD1. The length of the CDR3 is 14 residues. CDR1 and CDR2 (germline): SNHLY, FYNNEI. Unmatched junction bases numbered 5, after V lost 7 bases and J lost 3 bases. The CDR3 DNA sequence: TGTGCCAGCACACCCGGGACAGGGGACTATGGCTACACCTTC. Its protein product is CASTPGTGDYGYTF.

This clone was detected a few times. The V call is TRBV7-9, the J call TRBJ2-3; 8 bases match TRBD1. Per germline, CDR1 SEHNR and CDR2 FQNEAQ (reference sequence). The trim removed 2 bases at V and 10 bases at J, leaving 5 bases unmatched. The CDR3 has 13 amino acids. The CDR3 here is CASSLPPGQAQYF. The CDR3 coding sequence is TGTGCCAGCAGCTTACCGCCGGGACAGGCGCAGTATTTT.

The J gene is TRBJ1-4, the V gene TRBV4-1, with D hard to call. The CDR3 is 15 residues long. Germline lookup yields CDR1 MGHRA and CDR2 YSYEKL. V gave up 7 bases and J gave up 2 bases, with 14 bases separating them. CDR3 protein: CASTPSRRTNEKLFF. CDR3 DNA sequence: TGCGCCAGCACCCCAAGTCGGCGGACTAATGAAAAACTGTTTTTT.

This sequence joins TRBV28 and TRBJ1-6, with a possible D match to TRBD1 (5 bases). V lost 7 bases to trimming and J lost 7 bases, with 17 bases between them. From germline, CDR1 is MDHEN and CDR2 SYDVKM. CDR3 length: 15 amino acids. The chain's CDR3 is CASTEEGAYNSPLHF. In DNA form, the CDR3 reads TGTGCCAGCACCGAAGAAGGGGCTTACAATTCACCCCTCCACTTT.

Here the CDR3 DNA reads TGTGCCATCAGTGAACAGCAAGAGACCCAGTACTTC. This codes for CAISEQQETQYF. This chain uses TRBV10-3 with TRBJ2-5; no reliable D call. From germline, CDR1 is ENHRY and CDR2 SYGVKD. CDR3 size: 12 residues. V lost 3 bases and J lost 2, with 4 bases in between.

This clone was picked up one time. The V call is TRBV28, the J call TRBJ1-2, with D possibly being TRBD1 (5 bases). Germline V gene sequence: CDR1 MDHEN, CDR2 SYDVKM. This CDR3 contains 12 residues. Here the CDR3 DNA reads TGTGCGTGGGCCAGGGCGGCCTATGGCTACACCTTC. It is translated as CAWARAAYGYTF.

This chain links TRBV7-2 with TRBJ2-7; D might be TRBD2 (5 bases). Germline CDR1 reads SGHTA; CDR2 reads FQGNSA. This CDR3 contains 14 residues. V lost 1 base and J lost 4, with 11 bases in between. This chain's CDR3 is CASSLGGFGYEQYF. As DNA, the CDR3 is TGTGCCAGCAGCTTAGGAGGGTTTGGGTACGAGCAGTACTTC.

The gene calls are TRBV4-1 and TRBJ2-1; 7 bases align to TRBD2. V trimming: 0 bases; J trimming: 3 bases; junction bases outside the gene matches: 5. This CDR3 comprises 16 residues. Germline CDR1 MGHRA, CDR2 YSYEKL. CDR3 residues: CASSQEERGYYNEQFF. In nucleotides, the CDR3 is TGCGCCAGCAGCCAAGAGGAGCGGGGATACTACAATGAGCAGTTCTTC.

The rearrangement links TRBV11-2 to TRBJ2-1; TRBD2 aligns across 9 bases. CDR3 length: 15 residues. CDR1 is SGHAT, CDR2 FQNNGV, per germline. With V trimmed by 0 bases and J by 9 bases, 6 bases remained unmatched. The chain's CDR3 is CASSLDQGLAIEQFF. The CDR3 coding sequence is TGTGCCAGCAGCTTAGATCAAGGACTAGCGATTGAGCAGTTCTTC.

The V call is TRBV30, the J call TRBJ1-4, with D unresolved. CDR3 length: 14 amino acids. Between the trimmed V and J ends, which lost 3 bases and 2 bases, there was a span of 10 bases. Germline-derived CDR1 and CDR2 are GTSNPN and SVGIG (reference sequence). CDR3 DNA: TGTGCCTGGAGATGGCTCGGGACTAATGAAAAACTGTTTTTT. It specifies CAWRWLGTNEKLFF.

This chain uses TRBV9 with TRBJ1-3, with D hard to call. Germline CDR1 SGDLS, CDR2 YYNGEE. Trimming removed 3 bases from V and 6 bases from J, with 10 bases in between. This CDR3 has 13 amino acids. CDR3 sequence reads: CASSDRRANTIYF. CDR3 in DNA: TGTGCCAGCAGCGATCGGAGAGCAAACACCATATATTTT.

The genes are TRBV28 and TRBJ1-1; TRBD1 might be the D (5 bases). The CDR3 contains 16 residues. The V and J ends lost 6 bases and 1 base respectively, with 18 bases between them. Germline V gene sequence: CDR1 MDHEN, CDR2 SYDVKM. CDR3 nucleotides: TGTGCCAGCAGGGGACGGGGAGGCCAAAGGAACACTGAAGCTTTCTTT. It is translated as CASRGRGGQRNTEAFF.

J is TRBJ1-2 and V is TRBV19; D may be TRBD1 (5 bases). The germline V gene has CDR1 LNHDA and CDR2 SQIVND (reference sequence). This CDR3 is built from 18 residues. V was cut by 1 base and J by 4 bases, with 22 bases left in between. CDR3 amino acids: CASSIGSGRWEPSYGYTF. The CDR3 region has the DNA TGTGCCAGTAGTATAGGCTCAGGGAGGTGGGAGCCTAGCTATGGCTACACCTTC.

This chain links TRBV25-1 with TRBJ2-4, with TRBD1 as a possible D gene (6 bases). Between the trimmed V and J ends, which lost 8 bases and 7 bases, there was a span of 12 bases. Germline CDR1 is MGHDK and CDR2 is SYGVNS. The CDR3 sequence is 12 residues long. CDR3 in amino acids: CASSRDRNIQYF. CDR3 nucleotides: TGTGCCAGCTCACGCGACAGGAACATTCAGTACTTC.

The chain joins TRBV11-2 to TRBJ1-2, with D unresolved. The CDR3 length is 13 residues. Per germline, CDR1 SGHAT and CDR2 FQNNGV. Trimming stripped 0 bases from V and 8 bases from J, with 10 bases between. CDR3 sequence reads: CASSLEAGYGYTF. As DNA, the CDR3 is TGTGCCAGCAGCTTAGAAGCAGGTTACGGCTACACCTTC.

The chain links TRBV7-2 to TRBJ2-5; TRBD1 matches at 7 bases. The CDR3 spans 15 residues. V was pared by 1 base and J by 1 base, with 3 bases of the junction left unmatched. CDR1 and CDR2 from the germline V gene are SGHTA and FQGNSA. The CDR3 nucleotides are TGTGCCAGCAGCTTAGGAGGGGGCCCCCAAGAGACCCAGTACTTC. The encoded protein is CASSLGGGPQETQYF.

This sequence joins TRBV5-6 and TRBJ2-1, with 10 bases that match TRBD2. The V gene end was trimmed by 5 bases and the J gene end by 4 bases; junction bases not matched to a gene: 9. The CDR3 loop spans 16 amino acids. Germline V CDR1 and CDR2: SGHDT, YYEEEE. The CDR3 here is CASSKAGGRGYNEQFF. The CDR3 bases are TGTGCCAGCAGTAAAGCGGGAGGGAGGGGATACAATGAGCAGTTCTTC.

This chain joins TRBV30 and TRBJ1-2; D gene unclear. Trimming shortened V by 0 bases and J by 8 bases, and 10 bases separated the two germline ends. Germline V gives CDR1 GTSNPN, CDR2 SVGIG (reference sequence). The CDR3 loop spans 12 amino acids. The CDR3 region is CAWSVISGGYTF. CDR3 nucleotide sequence: TGTGCCTGGAGTGTTATCTCGGGAGGCTACACCTTC.

The V gene is TRBV10-3, the J gene TRBJ2-1, with D unclear. Germline values: CDR1 ENHRY, CDR2 SYGVKD. The V and J ends lost 8 bases and 3 bases respectively, with 5 bases between them. There are 11 residues in the CDR3. The CDR3 bases are TGTGCCATCGATAGCTACAATGAGCAGTTCTTC. It translates to CAIDSYNEQFF.

The chain links TRBV14 to TRBJ1-2, with TRBD1 matching over 7 bases. Germline values: CDR1 SGHDN, CDR2 FVKESK. The V and J ends lost 0 bases and 4 bases, in that order; junction bases with no gene match: 11. CDR3 size: 17 residues. The CDR3 coding sequence is TGTGCCAGCAGCCAAGAATGGTCCTCCGGGACAGCCTATGGCTACACCTTC. This codes for CASSQEWSSGTAYGYTF. The whole variable domain, filled in from reference TRBV14 and TRBJ1-2, reads EAGVTQFPSHSVIEKGQTVTLRCDPISGHDNLYWYRRVMGKEIKFLLHFVKESKQDESGMPNNRFLAERTGGTYSTLKVQPAELEDSGVYFCASSQEWSSGTAYGYTFGSGTRLTVV.